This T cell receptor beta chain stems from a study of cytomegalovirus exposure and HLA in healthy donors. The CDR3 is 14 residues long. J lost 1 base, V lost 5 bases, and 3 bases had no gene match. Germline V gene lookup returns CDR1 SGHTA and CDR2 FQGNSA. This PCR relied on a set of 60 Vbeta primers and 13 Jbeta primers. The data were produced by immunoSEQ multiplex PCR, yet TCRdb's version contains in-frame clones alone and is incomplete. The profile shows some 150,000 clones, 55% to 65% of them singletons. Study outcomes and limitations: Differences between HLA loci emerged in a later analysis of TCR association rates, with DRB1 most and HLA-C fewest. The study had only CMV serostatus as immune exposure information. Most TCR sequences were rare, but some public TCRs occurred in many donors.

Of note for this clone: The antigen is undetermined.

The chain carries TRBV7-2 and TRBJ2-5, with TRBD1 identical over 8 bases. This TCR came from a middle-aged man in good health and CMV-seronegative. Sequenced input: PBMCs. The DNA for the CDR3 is TGTGCCAGCAGCCCCAGGGGGCCCCAAGAGACCCAGTACTTC. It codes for CASSPRGPQETQYF.